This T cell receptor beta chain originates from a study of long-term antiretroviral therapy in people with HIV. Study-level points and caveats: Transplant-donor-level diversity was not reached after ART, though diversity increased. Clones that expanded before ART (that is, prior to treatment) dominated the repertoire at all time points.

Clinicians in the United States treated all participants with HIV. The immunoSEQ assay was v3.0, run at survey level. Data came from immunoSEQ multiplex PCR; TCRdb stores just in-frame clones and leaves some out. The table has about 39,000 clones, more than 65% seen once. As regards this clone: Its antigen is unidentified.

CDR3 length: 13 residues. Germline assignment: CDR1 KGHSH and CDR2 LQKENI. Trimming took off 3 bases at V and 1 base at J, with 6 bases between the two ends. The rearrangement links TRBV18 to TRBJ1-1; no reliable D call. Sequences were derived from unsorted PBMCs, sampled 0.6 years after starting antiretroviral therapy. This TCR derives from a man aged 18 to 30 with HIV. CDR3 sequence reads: CASSPIRNTEAFF. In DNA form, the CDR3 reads TGTGCCAGCTCACCCATTCGGAACACTGAAGCTTTCTTT.